This section outlines one T cell receptor beta chain sequence together with its context. What it recognizes is unknown. This sample is drawn from a study of CD8 T cells in ankylosing spondylitis. TCRdb reprocessed the 5' RACE reads via MiXCR and lists one record per CDR3 protein. The table has approximately 150,000 distinct CDR3 sequences, roughly a sixth seen once. Study-level results: Characteristic of ankylosing spondylitis blood, it appeared, was a TCR beta motif comprising roughly eight highly homologous variants.

This TCR derives from a male donor with ankylosing spondylitis. What was sequenced was blood, either unsorted or a sorted T cell fraction (not recorded which).

CDR3 in amino acids: CASSSPTSGGETQYF. The CDR3 nucleotides are TGTGCCAGCAGTTCCCCGACTAGCGGAGGCGAGACCCAGTACTTC. This chain connects TRBV28 to TRBJ2-5; TRBD2 aligns across 9 bases. Looked up from germline, CDR1 is MDHEN and CDR2 is SYDVKM. Trimming removed 4 bases from V and 5 bases from J; junction bases left unmatched: 8. CDR3 length: 15 amino acids.